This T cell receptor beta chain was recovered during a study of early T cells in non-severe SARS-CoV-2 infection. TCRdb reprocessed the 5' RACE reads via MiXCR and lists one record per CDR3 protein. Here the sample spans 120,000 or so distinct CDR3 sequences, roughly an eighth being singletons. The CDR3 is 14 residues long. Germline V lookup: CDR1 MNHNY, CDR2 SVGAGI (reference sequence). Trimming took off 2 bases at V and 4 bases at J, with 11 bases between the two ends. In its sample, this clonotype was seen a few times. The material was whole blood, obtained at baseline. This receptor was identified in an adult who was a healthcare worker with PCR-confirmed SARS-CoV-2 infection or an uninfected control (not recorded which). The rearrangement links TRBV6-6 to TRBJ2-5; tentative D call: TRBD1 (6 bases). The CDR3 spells CASSYGGRGETQYF. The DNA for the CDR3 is TGTGCCAGCAGTTACGGGGGCCGGGGAGAGACCCAGTACTTC.